These 8 T cell receptor beta chains share one sample of origin, sequenced in a study of tumor and adjacent non-tumor tissue in lung cancer. A modified ARM-PCR protocol with three rounds of nested PCR amplified TCRbeta. TCRdb re-called the multiplex PCR reads through MiXCR, storing one row per CDR3 protein. Of tens of thousands of distinct CDR3 sequences listed, less than 75% are singletons. No cell sorting was done before RNA was extracted from the tissue. The sequenced sample was lung tumor tissue. These TCRs come from a man in his sixties with non-small cell lung cancer.

V usage is TRBV12-3 or TRBV12-4 and J usage is TRBJ2-6; 7 bases are shared with TRBD2. This CDR3 is 17 amino acids long. CDR3 loop: CTSSLSGINSGANVLTF. The CDR3 DNA is TGTACAAGCAGTTTGAGCGGGATAAACTCTGGGGCCAACGTCCTGACTTTC.

A remark on this clonotype: With a much larger clone just one base away, this may be a read error. The rearrangement uses TRBV14 and TRBJ1-1; a possible D gene is TRBD1 (6 bases). Germline loops: CDR1 SGHDN, CDR2 FVKESK. The CDR3 is made up of 14 amino acids. CDR3 sequence (DNA): TGTGACAGCAGCCAAGATCTGGGGGCTGCTGAAGCTTTCTTT. Encoded protein: CDSSQDLGAAEAFF.

The count of this clonotype is one. Lacking the conserved final phenylalanine or tryptophan, this CDR3 likely reflects a read error. This rearrangement joins TRBV24-1 to TRBJ1-1, with D perhaps TRBD1 (6 bases). In germline, CDR1 is KGHDR, CDR2 SFDVKD. The CDR3 is made up of 15 amino acids. V was trimmed by 7 bases and J by 3 bases, leaving 17 bases between them. CDR3 DNA sequence: TGTGCCACCAGATCCCGACAGGAAACGGACACTGAAGCTTTCGTT. Translated, it gives CATRSRQETDTEAFV.

This clonotype showed up just once. At one boundary the junction diverges from the germline segment, which might be a read error. The gene calls are TRBV6-2 or TRBV6-3 and TRBJ1-2; D is unclear. The CDR3 spans 12 residues. Germline values: CDR1 MNHEY, CDR2 SVGEGT. For the CDR3, the DNA is TGTACCAGCAGTTCTCTGGGCTATGGTTACACCTTC. It yields the protein CTSSSLGYGYTF.

This clonotype was detected many times. This sequence joins TRBV12-3 or TRBV12-4 and TRBJ1-2; 8 bases align to TRBD1. J was trimmed by 7 bases and V by 6 bases; bases with no gene match: 10. The CDR3 sequence is 14 residues long. CDR3 in DNA: TGTGCCAGCAGCCTACGCACAGGGGGTCGTGGCTACACCTTC. This translates into CASSLRTGGRGYTF.

This chain connects TRBV24-1 to TRBJ1-2; the D is unclear. Germline V gene data show CDR1 as KGHDR and CDR2 as SFDVKD. This CDR3 comprises 14 residues. Trimming stripped 2 bases from V and 4 bases from J, with 10 bases between. The CDR3: CATSDWTLAYGYTF. The CDR3 region has the DNA TGTGCCACCAGTGATTGGACCCTGGCCTATGGCTACACCTTC.

With respect to this clonotype: One junction end disagrees with the germline gene, perhaps due to a read error. CDR3 in DNA: TGTGCAAGCAGTGAGACGGACACCGGCGGAGATACGCAGTATTTT. It codes for CASSETDTGGDTQYF. The chain employs TRBV12-3 or TRBV12-4 and TRBJ2-3; maybe TRBD1 (5 bases). The CDR3 length is 15 residues.

There are many counts of this clonotype. This chain joins TRBV6-2 or TRBV6-3 and TRBJ2-7, with D unresolved. The CDR3 loop spans 14 amino acids. The V gene's germline CDR1 is MNHEY and CDR2 SVGEGT. V lost 0 bases to trimming and J lost 6 bases, with 12 bases between them. The CDR3 sequence: CASSYSAGQSEQYF. CDR3 coding DNA: TGTGCCAGCAGTTACTCGGCCGGGCAATCCGAGCAGTACTTC.